The sequence of this T cell receptor beta chain was determined in a study of T cells in Graves' hyperthyroidism and ophthalmopathy. The study's findings and limits: A 13 V-J model separated ophthalmopathy from stable hyperthyroidism.

Amplification targeted TCR beta CDR3 regions from RNA transcripts. The HTBI primer set was used in a first-round RT-PCR of the TCR CDR3. TCRdb passed the multiplex PCR reads through MiXCR, listing each CDR3 protein once. The data show approximately 420,000 distinct CDR3 sequences, about 15% seen once. This clonotype was detected only a few times. Its target is unknown. The germline gives CDR1 MDHEN, CDR2 SYDVKM. This CDR3 is 17 amino acids long. Trimming took off 1 base at V and 1 base at J, with 13 bases between the two ends. This rearrangement joins TRBV28 to TRBJ2-2; unclear D gene. Specimen: blood. The clonotype comes from a woman between 25 and 40 years old with Graves' hyperthyroidism. CDR3 DNA sequence: TGTGCCAGCAGTTTATTTAGCTCAACCAGGAACACCGGGGAGCTGTTTTTT. This codes for CASSLFSSTRNTGELFF.